The clone carrying this T cell receptor (beta chain) was seen once. The V end lost 2 bases, the J end lost 6 bases, and 9 bases lay between the germline ends. CDR1 and CDR2 (germline): SGHRS, YFSETQ. The CDR3 runs to 12 residues. The data originate from a study of technical replicates of blood from several donors. Clones were read by immunoSEQ multiplex PCR, and TCRdb kept only the in-frame ones, dropping some. The table has tens of thousands of clones, about 90% seen once; the top ten hold 0.25% to 0.35%. The genes are TRBV5-1 and TRBJ2-7; a possible D gene is TRBD2 (5 bases). Input material: T cells isolated from PBMCs. This clonotype originated in a human donor in good health. In DNA, the CDR3 is TGCGCCAGCAGCTTAAGAGGGATCGAGCAGTACTTC. Translating it yields CASSLRGIEQYF.